These 24 T cell receptor beta chains originate from one sample sequenced in a study of human thymus T cells. The repertoire was sequenced with immunoSEQ multiplex PCR; TCRdb's copy has only in-frame clones and lacks some. The data contain tens of thousands of clones, 90% to 98% of them singletons. Surgeons resected thymus tissue during corrective heart surgery. Sequencing was done on a sample of thymus tissue. Receptors were obtained from a boy in the first two years of life with a congenital heart defect but otherwise immunologically healthy.

The CDR3 sequence: CASSILTGTTGELFF. CDR3 in DNA: TGTGCCAGTAGTATTCTAACAGGGACCACCGGGGAGCTGTTTTTT. V gene TRBV19 combines with J gene TRBJ2-2; maybe TRBD1 (6 bases). The germline V gene encodes CDR1 LNHDA and CDR2 SQIVND (reference sequence). The CDR3 has 15 amino acids. The V end lost 3 bases, the J end lost 4 bases, and 12 bases lay between the germline ends.

CDR3 DNA sequence: TGTGCCAGCAGCTCCTCCAACGCACAGGGGGCAGAGAATGAGCAGTTCTTC. Its protein is CASSSSNAQGAENEQFF. The chain carries TRBV5-6 and TRBJ2-1; 9 bases match TRBD1. CDR3 length: 17 residues. V shed 3 bases and J 7 bases; nucleotides not matched to a gene: 14. Germline values: CDR1 SGHDT, CDR2 YYEEEE. The full variable domain, its missing parts supplied by reference TRBV5-6 and TRBJ2-1, is DAGVTQSPTHLIKTRGQQVTLRCSPKSGHDTVSWYQQALGQGPQFIFQYYEEEERQRGNFPDRFSGHQFPNYSSELNVNALLLGDSALYLCASSSSNAQGAENEQFFGPGTRLTVL.

The chain links TRBV9 to TRBJ1-2, with TRBD1 matching 11 bases. V lost 1 base, J lost 0 bases, and 17 bases stayed unmatched. CDR3 length: 21 amino acids. The germline V gene has CDR1 SGDLS and CDR2 YYNGEE. This CDR3 reads CASSVRAPDRGRGEANYGYTF. The CDR3, as DNA: TGTGCCAGCAGCGTAAGGGCCCCGGACAGGGGGCGAGGGGAAGCTAACTATGGCTACACCTTC.

The rearrangement joins TRBV5-1 to TRBJ2-3, with D maybe TRBD1 (6 bases). This CDR3 contains 16 residues. Germline lookup yields CDR1 SGHRS and CDR2 YFSETQ. Trimming removed 4 bases at V and 2 bases at J, with 17 bases between. CDR3 protein: CASSRNPTGFTDTQYF. CDR3 nucleotides: TGCGCCAGCAGCCGCAACCCTACAGGGTTCACAGATACGCAGTATTTT.

J is TRBJ2-1 and V is TRBV4-3; D might be TRBD2 (6 bases). Germline V gene lookup returns CDR1 LGHNA and CDR2 YSLEER. The CDR3 consists of 17 residues. Trimming removed 2 bases from V and 0 bases from J, with 14 bases in between. The CDR3 spells CASSQLAGRRSYNEQFF. The DNA for the CDR3 is TGCGCCAGCAGCCAACTGGCGGGGAGGCGCTCCTACAATGAGCAGTTCTTC.

This chain links TRBV27 with TRBJ1-1, with D possibly TRBD1 on 5 matching bases. In germline, CDR1 is MNHEY, CDR2 SMNVEV (reference sequence). The V end was cut by 5 bases, the J end by 5 bases, with 21 bases between. This CDR3 has 16 residues. CDR3 DNA: TGTGCCAGCAGTCCGCCGCGCAGGGAAAGGAGGACTGAAGCTTTCTTT. It yields the protein CASSPPRRERRTEAFF.

The V call is TRBV27, the J call TRBJ1-4; D remains ambiguous. The CDR3 is 15 amino acids. Trimming shortened V by 7 bases and J by 4 bases, and 16 bases separated the two germline ends. Germline CDR1 and CDR2: MNHEY and SMNVEV (reference sequence). CDR3: CASKLQTADNEKLFF. As DNA, the CDR3 is TGTGCCAGCAAACTGCAGACGGCCGATAATGAAAAACTGTTTTTT.

The chain couples TRBV9 to TRBJ1-2; D is undetermined. This CDR3 spans 18 amino acids. Trimming removed 0 bases at V and 4 bases at J, with 22 bases between. The germline gives CDR1 SGDLS, CDR2 YYNGEE. CDR3 DNA: TGTGCCAGCAGCGTAGATCCGGGTCTCGGGGTCTCCTTCTATGGCTACACCTTC. This sequence encodes CASSVDPGLGVSFYGYTF.

The genes are TRBV4-1 and TRBJ2-2; D unclear. CDR1 is MGHRA, CDR2 YSYEKL, per germline. V was clipped by 1 base and J by 1 base, with 7 bases between them. CDR3 size: 15 residues. In DNA, the CDR3 is TGCGCCAGCAGCCAAGGGCCCGAGAACACCGGGGAGCTGTTTTTT. This sequence encodes CASSQGPENTGELFF.

This rearrangement joins TRBV11-2 to TRBJ1-2; the D is unclear. Per germline, CDR1 SGHAT and CDR2 FQNNGV. V was clipped by 2 bases and J by 2 bases, with 9 bases between them. This CDR3 comprises 14 residues. Here the CDR3 DNA reads TGTGCCAGCAGCTTACGTGGCAGCAACTATGGCTACACCTTC. This translates into CASSLRGSNYGYTF.

A few counts support this clone. V usage is TRBV5-1 and J usage is TRBJ1-2; 7 nucleotides match TRBD1. Germline-derived CDR1 and CDR2 are SGHRS and YFSETQ. CDR3 length: 17 amino acids. Trimming took 3 bases from V and 4 from J; bases not matched to a gene: 15. DNA of the CDR3: TGCGCCAGCAGCTCCCCCCCTAACCATAGACAGGGCTATGGCTACACCTTC. This gives the protein CASSSPPNHRQGYGYTF. Full variable domain (outside the CDR3, taken from reference TRBV5-1 and TRBJ1-2): KAGVTQTPRYLIKTRGQQVTLSCSPISGHRSVSWYQQTPGQGLQFLFEYFSETQRNKGNFPGRFSGRQFSNSRSEMNVSTLELGDSALYLCASSSPPNHRQGYGYTFGSGTRLTVV.

V is TRBV7-2 and J is TRBJ1-2; D is perhaps TRBD1 (5 bases). Trimming cost V 7 bases and J 6 bases, with 6 bases left between them. The CDR3 is 10 residues long. Germline V CDR1 and CDR2: SGHTA, FQGNSA. CDR3 nucleotides: TGTGCCAGCACAGGGCATGGCTACACCTTC. Encoded protein: CASTGHGYTF.

V usage is TRBV12-5 and J usage is TRBJ2-1, with 13 bases lining up with TRBD2. CDR3 length: 18 residues. Germline loops: CDR1 LGHNT, CDR2 FRNRAP. With V trimmed by 0 bases and J by 5 bases, 7 bases remained unmatched. The CDR3 sequence: CASGLVGTSGDRNNEQFF. The CDR3 DNA reads TGTGCTAGTGGTTTGGTAGGGACTAGCGGGGACCGGAACAATGAGCAGTTCTTC.

The DNA of the CDR3 is TGTGCCAGCAGTGGAGAGGACAGGGCGTCCTATGGCTACACCTTC. Amino acids: CASSGEDRASYGYTF. This chain links TRBV6-1 with TRBJ1-2; 8 bases agree with TRBD1. Germline-derived CDR1 and CDR2 are MNHNS and SASEGT. After removal of 4 bases from V and 4 bases from J, the junction contained 8 bases not matched to a gene. CDR3 length: 15 residues.

This clone has a single count. The chain links TRBV2 to TRBJ1-3; D remains unclear. The ends were cut back, 3 bases at V and 0 bases at J, with 6 bases in the middle. This CDR3 has 14 residues. Germline values: CDR1 SNHLY, CDR2 FYNNEI. CDR3 in DNA: TGTGCCAGCAGTGACAGCTACTCTGGAAACACCATATATTTT. Its protein product is CASSDSYSGNTIYF. Full variable domain (missing parts from reference TRBV2 and TRBJ1-3): EPEVTQTPSHQVTQMGQEVILRCVPISNHLYFYWYRQILGQKVEFLVSFYNNEISEKSEIFDDQFSVERPDGSNFTLKIRSTKLEDSAMYFCASSDSYSGNTIYFGEGSWLTVV.

CDR3 nucleotide sequence: TGTGCCAGCAGTGAGAGCAAAGACGGGGGTAGGAACACTGAAGCTTTCTTT. As protein: CASSESKDGGRNTEAFF. The chain has TRBV25-1 and TRBJ1-1, with a tentative D call TRBD1 (5 bases). Germline V gene sequence: CDR1 MGHDK, CDR2 SYGVNS. V gave up 3 bases and J gave up 1 base, with 18 bases separating them. The length of the CDR3 is 17 residues.

V gene TRBV6-5 combines with J gene TRBJ1-1, with D uncertain. Germline V gives CDR1 MNHEY, CDR2 SVGAGI. The length of the CDR3 is 13 residues. V shed 2 bases and J shed 1 base, with 5 bases lying between them. The CDR3 DNA is TGTGCCAGCAGTTACGACCAGAACACTGAAGCTTTCTTT. This translates into CASSYDQNTEAFF.

This chain connects TRBV12-5 to TRBJ1-1, with D tentatively TRBD1 (6 bases). CDR3 length: 17 residues. CDR1 is LGHNT, CDR2 FRNRAP, per germline. Between the trimmed V and J ends, which lost 2 bases and 0 bases, there was a span of 16 bases. This chain's CDR3 is CASGLPHYRAMNTEAFF. The CDR3 DNA reads as TGTGCTAGTGGTTTGCCACACTACAGGGCCATGAACACTGAAGCTTTCTTT.

This clone was seen just once. This rearrangement joins TRBV5-4 to TRBJ2-1; the match to TRBD1 covers 7 bases. J gave up 9 bases and V 7 bases, and 10 bases lay outside the gene matches. The germline V gene encodes CDR1 SGHNT and CDR2 YYREEE (reference sequence). The CDR3 spans 13 residues. CDR3 DNA: TGTGCCAGCGAGGTTCAGGGGGATGGTGAGCAGTTCTTC. It is translated as CASEVQGDGEQFF.

The chain links TRBV28 to TRBJ2-7, with a tentative D call TRBD2 (6 bases). The CDR3 covers 17 residues. V was cut by 4 bases and J by 3 bases, with 22 bases left in between. The germline gives CDR1 MDHEN, CDR2 SYDVKM. The CDR3 reads CASSSFRGREDIYEQYF. CDR3 nucleotides: TGTGCCAGCAGTTCGTTTAGGGGCAGGGAGGATATCTACGAGCAGTACTTC. The full variable domain, with the rest looked up from reference TRBV28 and TRBJ2-7, is DVKVTQSSRYLVKRTGEKVFLECVQDMDHENMFWYRQDPGLGLRLIYFSYDVKMKEKGDIPEGYSVSREKKERFSLILESASTNQTSMYLCASSSFRGREDIYEQYFGPGTRLTVT.

J is TRBJ2-3 and V is TRBV7-2, with 9 bases matching TRBD2. V shed 2 bases and J 0 bases; nucleotides not matched to a gene: 12. Germline loops: CDR1 SGHTA, CDR2 FQGNSA. CDR3 length: 19 residues. The chain's CDR3 is CASSLMAGGPSLSTDTQYF. The CDR3 bases are TGTGCCAGCAGCTTAATGGCGGGAGGGCCTTCCCTCAGCACAGATACGCAGTATTTT.

This sequence joins TRBV7-2 and TRBJ1-5; TRBD1 matches at 7 bases. With V trimmed by 6 bases and J by 3 bases, 11 bases remained unmatched. This CDR3 contains 16 residues. Germline CDR1 and CDR2: SGHTA and FQGNSA. The CDR3 region is CASSKSPGQFNQPQHF. The CDR3 coding sequence is TGTGCCAGCAGTAAGAGCCCGGGACAGTTCAATCAGCCCCAGCATTTT. Together with reference TRBV7-2 and TRBJ1-5, the CDR3 gives the full variable domain: GAGVSQSPSNKVTEKGKDVELRCDPISGHTALYWYRQSLGQGLEFLIYFQGNSAPDKSGLPSDRFSAERTGGSVSTLTIQRTQQEDSAVYLCASSKSPGQFNQPQHFGDGTRLSIL.

The chain carries TRBV6-6 and TRBJ1-5, with D possibly TRBD1 on 5 matching bases. V lost 5 bases to trimming and J lost 7 bases, with 12 bases between them. Germline-derived CDR1 and CDR2 are MNHNY and SVGAGI (reference sequence). The CDR3 spans 13 residues. CDR3 sequence reads: CASSHDSSQPQHF. The CDR3 bases are TGTGCCAGCAGTCATGACAGTTCCCAGCCCCAGCATTTT.

The chain links TRBV4-1 to TRBJ1-1; no clear D. From germline, CDR1 is MGHRA and CDR2 YSYEKL. V was shortened by 1 base and J by 5 bases, with 8 bases between the two germline ends. This CDR3 has 13 residues. Here the CDR3 DNA reads TGCGCCAGCAGCCAAGGAAGTGGGACTGAAGCTTTCTTT. It is translated as CASSQGSGTEAFF.